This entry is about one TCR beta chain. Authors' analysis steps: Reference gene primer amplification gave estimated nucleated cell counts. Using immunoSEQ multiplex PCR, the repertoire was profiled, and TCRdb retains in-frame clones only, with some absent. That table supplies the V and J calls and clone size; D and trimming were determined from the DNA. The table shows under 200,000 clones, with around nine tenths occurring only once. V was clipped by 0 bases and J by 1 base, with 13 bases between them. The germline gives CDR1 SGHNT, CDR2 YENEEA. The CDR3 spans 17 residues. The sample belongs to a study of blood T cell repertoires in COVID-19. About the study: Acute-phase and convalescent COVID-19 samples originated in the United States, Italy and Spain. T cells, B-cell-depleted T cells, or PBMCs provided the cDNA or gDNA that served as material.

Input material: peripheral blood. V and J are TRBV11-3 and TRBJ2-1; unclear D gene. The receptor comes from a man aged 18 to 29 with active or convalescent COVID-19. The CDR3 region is CASSLDAGLLSYNEQFF. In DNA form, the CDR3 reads TGTGCCAGCAGCTTAGATGCAGGCCTCTTGTCCTACAATGAGCAGTTCTTC.